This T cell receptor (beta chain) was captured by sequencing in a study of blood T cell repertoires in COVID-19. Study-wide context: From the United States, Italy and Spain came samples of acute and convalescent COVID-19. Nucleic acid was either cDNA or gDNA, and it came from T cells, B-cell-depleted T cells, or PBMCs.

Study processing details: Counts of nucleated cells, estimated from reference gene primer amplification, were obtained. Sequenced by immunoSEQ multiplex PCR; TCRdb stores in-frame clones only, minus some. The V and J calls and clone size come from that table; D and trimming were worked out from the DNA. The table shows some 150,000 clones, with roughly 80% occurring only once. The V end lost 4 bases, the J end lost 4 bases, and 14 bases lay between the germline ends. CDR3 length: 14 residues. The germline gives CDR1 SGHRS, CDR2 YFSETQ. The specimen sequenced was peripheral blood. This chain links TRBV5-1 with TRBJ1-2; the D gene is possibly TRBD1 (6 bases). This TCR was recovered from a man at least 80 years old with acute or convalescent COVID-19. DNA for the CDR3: TGCGCCAGCAGCCCAGCGGACAGCTTCTATGGCTACACCTTC. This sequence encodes CASSPADSFYGYTF.